Listed here is a single T cell receptor beta chain. What it recognizes is unknown. This entry is derived from a study of identical twins' blood T cells. TCRdb analysed the 5' RACE reads with MiXCR anew, one entry per CDR3 protein. Of 350,000 to 400,000 distinct CDR3 sequences listed, approximately 30% are singletons. Germline CDR1 and CDR2: SEHNR and FQNEAQ (reference sequence). V was clipped by 1 base and J by 4 bases, with 10 bases between them. The CDR3 runs 14 residues. Study-wide results and caveats: V gene usage reportedly matched far better within twin pairs than unrelated donors.

What was sequenced was PBMCs. V gene TRBV7-9 combines with J gene TRBJ1-1; D is unresolved. This receptor was obtained from a woman between 18 and 55 years old in good health. The CDR3 sequence is CASSLGIRFTEAFF. CDR3 DNA: TGTGCCAGCAGCTTAGGGATAAGGTTCACTGAAGCTTTCTTT.